The clone carrying this TCR beta chain was observed a single time. Antigen specificity is unknown. The sample is drawn from a study of cytomegalovirus exposure and HLA in healthy donors. About the study: A preliminary data release comprised around 85 million unique TCRs obtained from HLA-typed donors.

The CDR3 consists of 14 residues. The germline CDR1 and CDR2 sequences are SNHLY and FYNNEI. Researchers ran the PCR with 60 Vbeta and 13 Jbeta primers. Original analysis: Unique TCR beta chains totaled some 81 million in a later count, with approximately 11 million of them shared. This table comes from immunoSEQ multiplex PCR, and its TCRdb copy is limited to in-frame clones, with some not included. Clone size and the V and J calls come from that table; the DNA yielded D and trimming. Of about 190,000 clones listed, 60% to 80% were seen once; the top ten hold approximately 2.1%. Study-wide points: Within an earlier analysis, most TCR beta V segments proved productive either about 87% or about 30% of the time.

The TCR was taken from a woman younger than 45 in good health and CMV-seropositive. The chain is built from TRBV2 and TRBJ2-5; D might be TRBD1 (6 bases). The end of the DNA aligns better with TRBJ2-7, so the J call may be wrong. Sequenced sample: PBMCs. The CDR3 nucleotides are TGTGCCAGCAGAGCAGGACAGAACCTCTACGAGCAGTACTTC. It yields the protein CASRAGQNLYEQYF.